One sample yielded the 26 T cell receptor beta chains listed below, sequenced in a study of radiotherapy plus CTLA-4 blockade in lung cancer. The assay was immunoSEQ multiplex PCR, and TCRdb's table has in-frame clones only and misses some. The data contain more than 80,000 clones, 70% to 90% of them seen just once; the ten biggest clones take up 2% to 2.5%. This specimen consisted of peripheral blood, obtained from a patient treated with radiotherapy plus ipilimumab. Source of these receptors: a human donor with non-small cell lung cancer that progressed on radiotherapy plus ipilimumab. Some clones in this sample may be carry-over from other donors' samples.

As regards this clone: The same CDR3 is also encoded by other DNA sequences in this sample. The genes are TRBV7-4 and TRBJ1-6; weak D call: TRBD1 (6 bases). The length of the CDR3 is 16 residues. Per the germline V gene, CDR1 is SGHVT and CDR2 is SQSDAQ. The V and J ends lost 10 bases and 11 bases respectively, with 27 bases between them. Written as DNA, the CDR3 is TGTGCCAAGATGACCTGGTGGGGGCAGAATTACCCACCCCTCCACTTT. Its protein product is CAKMTWWGQNYPPLHF.

Only a few counts were recorded for this clone. J is TRBJ2-3 and V is TRBV2, with no clear D. Germline assignment: CDR1 SNHLY and CDR2 FYNNEI. Trimming cost V 2 bases and J 3 bases, with 12 bases left between them. The CDR3 extends over 15 amino acids. As DNA, the CDR3 is TGTGCCAGCAGTGAATCTCTGGCGGATACAGATACGCAGTATTTT. Amino acid sequence: CASSESLADTDTQYF.

This chain links TRBV6-1 with TRBJ2-1; no clear D. CDR1 MNHNS and CDR2 SASEGT come from the germline V gene. This CDR3 spans 15 amino acids. V was shortened by 4 bases and J by 0 bases, with 10 bases between the two germline ends. The CDR3 nucleotides read TGTGCCAGCAGTGGTGGGGTTAGCTCCTACAATGAGCAGTTCTTC. Its protein is CASSGGVSSYNEQFF.

The chain recombines TRBV2 with TRBJ1-6; D is unresolved. The CDR3 covers 11 residues. Germline V gives CDR1 SNHLY, CDR2 FYNNEI. V lost 3 bases and J 13 bases, leaving 7 bases between the germline ends. In DNA, the CDR3 is TGTGCCAGCAGTGACTGGGCCCCCCTCCACTTT. This sequence encodes CASSDWAPLHF.

This chain links TRBV7-2 with TRBJ1-2; D possibly corresponds to TRBD1 (6 bases). Germline assignment: CDR1 SGHTA and CDR2 FQGNSA. Deletions cut 0 bases from V and 1 base from J, with 12 bases between. The CDR3 is 16 amino acids. DNA for the CDR3: TGTGCCAGCAGCTTAGCTGCGGGACACCTTAACTATGGCTACACCTTC. Translated: CASSLAAGHLNYGYTF. The full variable domain, with the rest looked up from reference TRBV7-2 and TRBJ1-2, is GAGVSQSPSNKVTEKGKDVELRCDPISGHTALYWYRQSLGQGLEFLIYFQGNSAPDKSGLPSDRFSAERTGGSVSTLTIQRTQQEDSAVYLCASSLAAGHLNYGYTFGSGTRLTVV.

The V gene is TRBV6-5, the J gene TRBJ2-7; D is possibly TRBD1 (6 bases). The CDR3 sequence is 15 residues long. The germline V gene encodes CDR1 MNHEY and CDR2 SVGAGI. Trimming cost V 3 bases and J 4 bases, with 16 bases left between them. CDR3 residues: CASSYSQGFAYEQYF. The DNA for the CDR3 is TGTGCCAGCAGTTATTCTCAGGGGTTTGCTTACGAGCAGTACTTC.

The chain links TRBV18 to TRBJ2-1; D call uncertain. Trimming stripped 3 bases from V and 6 bases from J, with 6 bases between. This CDR3 is 12 amino acids long. The germline gives CDR1 KGHSH, CDR2 LQKENI. CDR3 nucleotide sequence: TGTGCCAGCTCACCGAGCGCCAATGAGCAGTTCTTC. Translating it yields CASSPSANEQFF.

The chain has TRBV2 and TRBJ1-3; weak D call: TRBD1 (6 bases). Trimming pared 7 bases from V and 0 bases from J, leaving 13 bases between. CDR3 length: 15 amino acids. Germline CDR1 reads SNHLY; CDR2 reads FYNNEI. CDR3 sequence reads: CASNAQGSSGNTIYF. CDR3 DNA sequence: TGTGCCAGCAACGCTCAGGGGTCCTCTGGAAACACCATATATTTT.

The V gene is TRBV18, the J gene TRBJ1-1; TRBD1 matches at 9 bases. The germline V gene has CDR1 KGHSH and CDR2 LQKENI. Trimming removed 3 bases from V and 5 bases from J; junction bases left unmatched: 4. The CDR3 has 14 amino acids. The CDR3 region has the DNA TGTGCCAGCTCACCCGGACAGGGGATGACTGAAGCTTTCTTT. It codes for CASSPGQGMTEAFF.

The chain links TRBV5-1 to TRBJ2-7, with TRBD2 identical over 12 bases. Per germline, CDR1 SGHRS and CDR2 YFSETQ. V was clipped by 3 bases and J by 5 bases; unmatched bases: 12. CDR3 length: 17 amino acids. The CDR3 coding sequence is TGCGCCAGCAGCTGGGGGAAGACTAGCGGGGGACAGGACGAGCAGTACTTC. Residues: CASSWGKTSGGQDEQYF. The whole variable domain, remainder taken from reference TRBV5-1 and TRBJ2-7, is KAGVTQTPRYLIKTRGQQVTLSCSPISGHRSVSWYQQTPGQGLQFLFEYFSETQRNKGNFPGRFSGRQFSNSRSEMNVSTLELGDSALYLCASSWGKTSGGQDEQYFGPGTRLTVT.

The chain couples TRBV18 to TRBJ1-5; D might be TRBD1 (5 bases). Germline loops: CDR1 KGHSH, CDR2 LQKENI. V was cut by 0 bases and J by 2 bases, with 23 bases left in between. This CDR3 comprises 20 residues. DNA for the CDR3: TGTGCCAGCTCACCACCGGTCCGGCAGGGCATAACCTTAGGCAATCAGCCCCAGCATTTT. Translated, it gives CASSPPVRQGITLGNQPQHF.

The V and J genes are TRBV9 and TRBJ2-7; perhaps TRBD1 as D (5 bases). V lost 0 bases to trimming and J lost 2 bases, with 12 bases between them. Germline CDR1 and CDR2: SGDLS and YYNGEE. The CDR3 runs to 15 residues. In DNA, the CDR3 is TGTGCCAGCAGCGTAGCTATGGACACGACCTACGAGCAGTACTTC. Its protein product is CASSVAMDTTYEQYF. Drawing the rest from reference TRBV9 and TRBJ2-7, the complete variable domain is DSGVTQTPKHLITATGQRVTLRCSPRSGDLSVYWYQQSLDQGLQFLIQYYNGEERAKGNILERFSAQQFPDLHSELNLSSLELGDSALYFCASSVAMDTTYEQYFGPGTRLTVT.

The gene calls are TRBV7-3 and TRBJ2-3, with a possible D match to TRBD2 (5 bases). The CDR3 extends over 13 amino acids. Trimming pared 8 bases from V and 4 bases from J, leaving 13 bases between. Germline-derived CDR1 and CDR2 are SGHTA and FQGTGA. The CDR3 loop reads CASSRAGADTQYF. CDR3 bases: TGTGCCAGCTCCCGGGCGGGCGCAGATACGCAGTATTTT.

This clone was detected only a few times. The chain's CDR3 is CASRDSRYEQYF. The CDR3 DNA is TGTGCCAGCCGGGATTCTCGCTACGAGCAGTACTTC. The chain has TRBV19 and TRBJ2-7, with D possibly TRBD2 on 5 matching bases. CDR3 length: 12 residues. Trimming shortened V by 9 bases and J by 3 bases, and 12 bases separated the two germline ends. Germline-derived CDR1 and CDR2 are LNHDA and SQIVND (reference sequence).

The rearrangement links TRBV5-1 to TRBJ2-2; D is perhaps TRBD2 (5 bases). Germline-derived CDR1 and CDR2 are SGHRS and YFSETQ. The V end lost 4 bases, the J end lost 15 bases, and 22 bases lay between the germline ends. This CDR3 contains 14 residues. DNA of the CDR3: TGCGCCAGCAGCCCCATTCCGGGGTTCGAAGGGTTGTTTTTT. It translates to CASSPIPGFEGLFF.

The chain links TRBV9 to TRBJ2-7, with TRBD2 matching 7 bases. The germline CDR1 and CDR2 sequences are SGDLS and YYNGEE. This CDR3 has 15 amino acids. Trimming at V came to 0 bases and at J to 6 bases, leaving 9 bases not matched to a gene. The CDR3 region is CASSVGAREGLEQYF. Written as DNA, the CDR3 is TGTGCCAGCAGCGTAGGGGCCAGGGAGGGGCTCGAGCAGTACTTC. The full variable domain, its missing parts supplied by reference TRBV9 and TRBJ2-7, is DSGVTQTPKHLITATGQRVTLRCSPRSGDLSVYWYQQSLDQGLQFLIQYYNGEERAKGNILERFSAQQFPDLHSELNLSSLELGDSALYFCASSVGAREGLEQYFGPGTRLTVT.

The chain employs TRBV5-6 and TRBJ2-2; D gene ambiguous. The CDR3 has 17 residues. CDR1 and CDR2 from the germline V gene are SGHDT and YYEEEE. The germline V and J ends were trimmed by 3 bases and 0 bases, with 15 bases remaining between them. This chain's CDR3 is CASSSLTTLANTGELFF. The CDR3 DNA follows: TGTGCCAGCAGCTCCCTAACAACTTTAGCGAACACCGGGGAGCTGTTTTTT.

The chain links TRBV28 to TRBJ1-6; possible D gene TRBD1, 5 bases. The CDR3 loop spans 14 amino acids. V was clipped by 3 bases and J by 8 bases, with 11 bases between them. Germline V gene data show CDR1 as MDHEN and CDR2 as SYDVKM. This CDR3 reads CASSFRRVHSPLHF. For the CDR3, the DNA is TGTGCCAGCAGTTTTCGCAGGGTACATTCACCCCTCCACTTT.

The chain combines TRBV25-1 with TRBJ1-2; possible D gene TRBD1, 5 bases. The CDR3 is made up of 17 amino acids. CDR1 is MGHDK and CDR2 is SYGVNS in the germline V gene. With 1 base removed from V and 2 bases from J, the gap between germline ends came to 17 bases. CDR3 coding DNA: TGTGCCAGCAGTGAATTGGGGCAGGGAGGTCCCAACTATGGCTACACCTTC. Translating it yields CASSELGQGGPNYGYTF.

The chain joins TRBV5-1 to TRBJ1-4; 7 bases agree with TRBD1. V lost 2 bases and J lost 5; bases outside the gene matches: 6. The length of the CDR3 is 15 residues. Germline CDR1 and CDR2: SGHRS and YFSETQ. The CDR3 bases are TGCGCCAGCAGCTTTACAGGGGCCGGCAATGAAAAACTGTTTTTT. This codes for CASSFTGAGNEKLFF.

This chain connects TRBV5-1 to TRBJ1-1, with a tentative D call TRBD1 (5 bases). Trimming removed 0 bases at V and 4 bases at J, with 13 bases between. Germline loops: CDR1 SGHRS, CDR2 YFSETQ. The CDR3 loop spans 15 amino acids. This chain's CDR3 is CASSLAISGGTEAFF. The CDR3 region has the DNA TGCGCCAGCAGCTTGGCGATTTCTGGGGGCACTGAAGCTTTCTTT.

This clone was counted once. The chain recombines TRBV27 with TRBJ2-7; perhaps TRBD1 as D (5 bases). Trimming cost V 5 bases and J 2 bases, with 13 bases left between them. The CDR3 has 14 amino acids. Germline CDR1 MNHEY, CDR2 SMNVEV (reference sequence). The DNA of the CDR3 is TGTGCCAGCAGTCCACTTCAGGGCGCCTACGAGCAGTACTTC. Translated, it gives CASSPLQGAYEQYF.

As DNA, the CDR3 is TGTGCCAGCAGCTCCCAAGAGACCCAGTACTTC. It codes for CASSSQETQYF. This chain joins TRBV11-2 and TRBJ2-5; no clear D gene. The V and J ends lost 4 bases and 1 base respectively, with 1 base between them. The CDR3 is made up of 11 amino acids. In germline, CDR1 is SGHAT, CDR2 FQNNGV.

In its sample, this clone was seen once. The chain joins TRBV4-1 to TRBJ1-3, with unresolved D. The germline V gene encodes CDR1 MGHRA and CDR2 YSYEKL. Trimming took off 0 bases at V and 0 bases at J, with 12 bases between the two ends. There are 17 residues in the CDR3. DNA of the CDR3: TGCGCCAGCAGCCAAGAAGGAGTTGGCTACTCTGGAAACACCATATATTTT. Amino acids: CASSQEGVGYSGNTIYF.

The genes are TRBV6-1 and TRBJ2-2; maybe TRBD1 (5 bases). Germline V gene sequence: CDR1 MNHNS, CDR2 SASEGT. V lost 3 bases and J 5 bases, leaving 10 bases between the germline ends. This CDR3 comprises 14 residues. This CDR3 reads CASSDQGWTGELFF. As DNA, the CDR3 is TGTGCCAGCAGTGATCAGGGTTGGACCGGGGAGCTGTTTTTT.

This clone was seen only once. The chain recombines TRBV4-2 with TRBJ1-6; D gene unclear. Trimming left V 0 bases short and J 13 bases short, with 16 bases between. CDR3 length: 15 amino acids. Germline CDR1 reads LGHNA; CDR2 reads YNFKEQ. CDR3: CASSQEGLGRSPLHF. Written as DNA, the CDR3 is TGTGCCAGCAGCCAAGAAGGTCTAGGGAGATCGCCCCTCCACTTT.